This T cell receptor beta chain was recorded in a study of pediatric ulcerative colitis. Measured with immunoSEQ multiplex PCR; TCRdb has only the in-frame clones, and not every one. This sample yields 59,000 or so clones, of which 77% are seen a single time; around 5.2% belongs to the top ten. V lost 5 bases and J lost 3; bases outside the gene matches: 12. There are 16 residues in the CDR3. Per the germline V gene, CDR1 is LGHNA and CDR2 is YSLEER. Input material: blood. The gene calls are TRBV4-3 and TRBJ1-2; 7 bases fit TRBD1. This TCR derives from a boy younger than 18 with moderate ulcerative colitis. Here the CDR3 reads CASSSGFDREYYGYTF. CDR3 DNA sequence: TGCGCCAGCAGCTCCGGATTCGACAGGGAGTACTATGGCTACACCTTC.